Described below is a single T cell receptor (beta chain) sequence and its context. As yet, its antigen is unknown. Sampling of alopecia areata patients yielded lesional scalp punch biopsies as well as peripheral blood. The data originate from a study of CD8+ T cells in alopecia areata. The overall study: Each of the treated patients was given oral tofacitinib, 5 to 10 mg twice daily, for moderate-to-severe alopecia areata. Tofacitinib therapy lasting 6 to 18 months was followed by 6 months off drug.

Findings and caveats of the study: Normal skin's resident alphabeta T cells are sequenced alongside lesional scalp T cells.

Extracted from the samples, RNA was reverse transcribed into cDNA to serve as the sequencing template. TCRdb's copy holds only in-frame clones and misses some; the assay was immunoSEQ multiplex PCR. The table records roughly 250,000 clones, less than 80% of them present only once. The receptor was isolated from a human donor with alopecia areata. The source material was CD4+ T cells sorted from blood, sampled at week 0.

The CDR3 coding sequence is TGCGCCAGCAGCTTGGAGGGACGTAATTCACCCCTCCACTTT. Its protein product is CASSLEGRNSPLHF. The gene calls are TRBV5-1 and TRBJ1-6, with a possible D match to TRBD1 (5 bases). Trimming pared 0 bases from V and 6 bases from J, leaving 7 bases between. The V gene's germline CDR1 is SGHRS and CDR2 YFSETQ. There are 14 residues in the CDR3.